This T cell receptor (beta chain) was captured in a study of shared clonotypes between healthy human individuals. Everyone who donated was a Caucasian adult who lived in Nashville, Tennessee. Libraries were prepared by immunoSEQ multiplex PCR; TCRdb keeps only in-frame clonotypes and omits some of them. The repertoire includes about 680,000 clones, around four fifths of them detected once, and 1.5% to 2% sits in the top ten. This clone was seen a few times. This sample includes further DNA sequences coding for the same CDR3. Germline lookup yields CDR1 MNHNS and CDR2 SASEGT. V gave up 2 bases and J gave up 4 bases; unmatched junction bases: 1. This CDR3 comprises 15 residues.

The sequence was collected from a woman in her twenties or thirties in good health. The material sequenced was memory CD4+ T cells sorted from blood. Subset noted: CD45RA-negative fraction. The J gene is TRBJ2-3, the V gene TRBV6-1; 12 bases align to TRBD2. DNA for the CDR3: TGTGCCAGCAGTGAACTAGCGGGAGGGCCAGATACGCAGTATTTT. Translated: CASSELAGGPDTQYF.